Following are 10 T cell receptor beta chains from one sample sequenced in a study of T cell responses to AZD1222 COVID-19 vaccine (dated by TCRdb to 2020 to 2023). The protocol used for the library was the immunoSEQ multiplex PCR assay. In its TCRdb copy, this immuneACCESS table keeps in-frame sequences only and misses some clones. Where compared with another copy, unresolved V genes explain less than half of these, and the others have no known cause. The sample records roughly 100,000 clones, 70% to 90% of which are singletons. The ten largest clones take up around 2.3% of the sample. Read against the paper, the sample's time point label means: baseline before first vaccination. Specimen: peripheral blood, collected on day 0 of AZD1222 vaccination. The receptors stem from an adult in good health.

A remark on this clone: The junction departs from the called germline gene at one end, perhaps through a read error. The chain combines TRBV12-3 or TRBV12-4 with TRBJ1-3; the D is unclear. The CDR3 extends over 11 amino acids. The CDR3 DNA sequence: TGTGCCAGCAGTGCATCGACCACGGAAGATTTT. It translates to CASSASTTEDF.

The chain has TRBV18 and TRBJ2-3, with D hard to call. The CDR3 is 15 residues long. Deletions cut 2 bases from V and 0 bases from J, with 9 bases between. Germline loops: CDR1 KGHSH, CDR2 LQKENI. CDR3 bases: TGTGCCAGCTCACCAGGTCGGCGGAGCACAGATACGCAGTATTTT. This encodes CASSPGRRSTDTQYF.

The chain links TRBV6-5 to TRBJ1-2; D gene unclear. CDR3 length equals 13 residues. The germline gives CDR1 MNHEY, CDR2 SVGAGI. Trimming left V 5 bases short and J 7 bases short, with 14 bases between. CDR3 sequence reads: CASSQLRTLGYTF. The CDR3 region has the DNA TGTGCCAGCAGTCAACTACGGACGCTTGGCTACACCTTC.

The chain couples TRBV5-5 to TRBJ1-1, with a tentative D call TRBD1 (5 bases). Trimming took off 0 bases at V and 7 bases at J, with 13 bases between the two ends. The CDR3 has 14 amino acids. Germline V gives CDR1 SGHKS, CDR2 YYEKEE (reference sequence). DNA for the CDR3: TGTGCCAGCAGCTTGGGGGGGACCCCTGTTGAAGCTTTCTTT. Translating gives CASSLGGTPVEAFF. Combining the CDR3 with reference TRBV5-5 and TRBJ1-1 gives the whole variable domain DAGVTQSPTHLIKTRGQQVTLRCSPISGHKSVSWYQQVLGQGPQFIFQYYEKEERGRGNFPDRFSARQFPNYSSELNVNALLLGDSALYLCASSLGGTPVEAFFGQGTRLTVV.

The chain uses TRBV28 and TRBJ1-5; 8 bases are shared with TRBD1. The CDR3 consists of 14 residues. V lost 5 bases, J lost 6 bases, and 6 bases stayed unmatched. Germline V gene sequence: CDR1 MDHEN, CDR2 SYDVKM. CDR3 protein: CASSPRTGTQPQHF. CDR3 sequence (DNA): TGTGCCAGCAGTCCAAGGACAGGGACTCAGCCCCAGCATTTT.

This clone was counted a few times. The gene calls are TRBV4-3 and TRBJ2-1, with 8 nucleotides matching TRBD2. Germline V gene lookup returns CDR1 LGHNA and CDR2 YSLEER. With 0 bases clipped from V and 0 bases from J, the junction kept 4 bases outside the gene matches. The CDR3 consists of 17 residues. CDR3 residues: CASSQDQGLDSYNEQFF. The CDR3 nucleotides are TGCGCCAGCAGCCAAGATCAGGGACTAGACTCCTACAATGAGCAGTTCTTC.

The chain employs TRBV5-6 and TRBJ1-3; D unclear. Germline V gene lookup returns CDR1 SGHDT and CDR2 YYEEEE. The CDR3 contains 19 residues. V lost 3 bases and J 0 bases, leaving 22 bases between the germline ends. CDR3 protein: CASSSYHHGRPSSGNTIYF. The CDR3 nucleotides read TGTGCCAGCAGCTCCTACCACCACGGGAGGCCGAGCTCTGGAAACACCATATATTTT.

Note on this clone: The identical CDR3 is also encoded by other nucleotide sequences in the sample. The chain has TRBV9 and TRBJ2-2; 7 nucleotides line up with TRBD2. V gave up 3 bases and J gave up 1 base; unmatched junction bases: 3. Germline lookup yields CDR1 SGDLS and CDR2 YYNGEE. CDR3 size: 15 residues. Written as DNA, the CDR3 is TGTGCCAGCAGCGGATTAGCGGGGAACACCGGGGAGCTGTTTTTT. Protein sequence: CASSGLAGNTGELFF.

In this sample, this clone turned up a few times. The CDR3 loop reads CASSQAWMGRNTEAFF. The CDR3 DNA is TGTGCCAGCAGCCAAGCCTGGATGGGGAGGAACACTGAAGCTTTCTTT. V and J are TRBV4-2 and TRBJ1-1; D gene uncertain. Trimming shortened V by 1 base and J by 1 base, and 13 bases separated the two germline ends. This CDR3 has 16 residues. Germline CDR1 and CDR2: LGHNA and YNFKEQ.

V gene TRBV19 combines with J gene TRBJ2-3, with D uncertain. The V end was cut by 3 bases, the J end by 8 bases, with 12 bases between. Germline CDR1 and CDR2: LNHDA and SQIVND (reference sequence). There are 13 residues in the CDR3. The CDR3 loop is CASSIVVSGTQYF. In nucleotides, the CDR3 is TGTGCCAGTAGTATTGTCGTCTCAGGTACGCAGTATTTT.